This T cell receptor beta chain was identified during a study of siplizumab effects on memory and regulatory T cells. This clone showed up just once. V shed 3 bases and J shed 0 bases, with 11 bases lying between them. This CDR3 comprises 15 residues. CDR1 and CDR2 (germline): MNHEY, SMNVEV (reference sequence). Clones were sequenced by immunoSEQ multiplex PCR, and TCRdb holds only the in-frame ones, with some missing. The data contain tens of thousands of clones, more than 95% of them seen just once; the ten biggest clones take up approximately 0.031%. The sequencing sample was made of naive CD4+ T cells sorted from blood. The clonotype comes from a human donor in good health. The rearrangement uses TRBV27 and TRBJ1-1; possible D gene TRBD1, 5 bases. CDR3 bases: TGTGCCAGCAGTTTCCATCGGGGGATGAACACTGAAGCTTTCTTT. Encoded protein: CASSFHRGMNTEAFF.